The TCR beta chain under discussion was sequenced for a study of blood T cell repertoires in COVID-19. Study details: Researchers got acute and convalescent COVID-19 samples from the United States, Italy and Spain.

This clone was counted between two and nine times. Trimming shortened V by 7 bases and J by 0 bases, and 10 bases separated the two germline ends. The CDR3 spans 14 residues. Germline CDR1 is SNHLY and CDR2 is FYNNEI. The assay was immunoSEQ multiplex PCR, and TCRdb's table has in-frame clones only and misses some. Among more than 200,000 clones, about 90% were seen once, and the ten largest hold approximately 3.7%. The sequence came from a woman in her twenties or thirties who had been exposed to COVID-19. The source material was PBMCs or T cells enriched from blood (not recorded which). The V and J genes are TRBV2 and TRBJ1-3; D not certain. The chain's CDR3 is CASTPPNSGNTIYF. The CDR3 region has the DNA TGTGCCAGCACTCCACCTAACTCTGGAAACACCATATATTTT. The full variable domain, completed using reference TRBV2 and TRBJ1-3, is EPEVTQTPSHQVTQMGQEVILRCVPISNHLYFYWYRQILGQKVEFLVSFYNNEISEKSEIFDDQFSVERPDGSNFTLKIRSTKLEDSAMYFCASTPPNSGNTIYFGEGSWLTVV.